These 24 T cell receptor beta chains came from one sample sequenced in a study of molecular identifiers for immune sequencing clone quantification. TCRdb reprocessed the PCR reads via MiXCR and lists one record per CDR3 protein. The data contain hundreds of thousands of distinct CDR3 sequences, approximately 24% of them singletons. Sequencing used naive CD8+ T cells from blood, with Jurkat cell RNA spiked in. Subset here: FACS-sorted CD8+CD4-CCR7+CD45RA+ naive T cells. The source is a human donor in good health. Some libraries in this study had Jurkat cell RNA spiked in.

Turning to this clonotype: This may stem from a read error, because a much larger clone lies one nucleotide away. The rearrangement links TRBV5-3 to TRBJ2-1; 7 bases line up with TRBD2. TRBV5-3 falls under the ORF class, with uncertain function. The CDR3 totals 15 residues. The CDR3: CTSSFGGGVENEQFF. CDR3 sequence (DNA): TGTACCAGCAGCTTCGGGGGAGGGGTAGAAAATGAGCAGTTCTTC.

With regard to this clonotype: Sequence at one end of the junction differs from germline and may be a read error. V is TRBV28 and J is TRBJ2-7; 7 bases are a match to TRBD1. Germline loops: CDR1 MDHEN, CDR2 SYDVKM. CDR3 length: 13 amino acids. This CDR3 is CASRDRVGYGQYF. The CDR3 region has the DNA TGTGCCAGCAGAGACAGGGTAGGCTACGGGCAGTACTTC.

The chain has TRBV24-1 and TRBJ2-2, with D maybe TRBD1 (6 bases). The V end was cut by 11 bases, the J end by 0 bases, with 9 bases between. The CDR3 extends over 13 amino acids. Germline V CDR1 and CDR2: KGHDR, SFDVKD. The CDR3 coding sequence is TGTGCCATCCAGGGGTCGAACACCGGGGAGCTGTTTTTT. It translates to CAIQGSNTGELFF.

The rearrangement joins TRBV7-6 to TRBJ2-1; D is undetermined. The CDR3 runs to 16 residues. Looked up from germline, CDR1 is SGHVS and CDR2 is FNYEAQ. The ends were cut back, 5 bases at V and 0 bases at J, with 14 bases in the middle. CDR3 coding DNA: TGTGCCAGCAGCCTGACACCAAGAAGCTCCTACAATGAGCAGTTCTTC. Translation gives CASSLTPRSSYNEQFF.

Points on this clonotype: This clone may be a read error of a much larger clone one base away. V and J are TRBV6-2 or TRBV6-3 and TRBJ2-7; D ambiguous. The germline V gene encodes CDR1 MNHEY and CDR2 SVGEGT. This CDR3 contains 12 residues. DNA for the CDR3: TGTGCCATCAGTTACTACAGTAGCGAGCAGTACTTC. The encoded protein is CAISYYSSEQYF.

This chain uses TRBV27 with TRBJ2-7; 8 bases are shared with TRBD1. V dropped 5 bases and J dropped 2; count of bases not matched to a gene: 8. This CDR3 spans 15 amino acids. CDR1 and CDR2 (germline): MNHEY, SMNVEV (reference sequence). CDR3 nucleotide sequence: TGTGCCAGCAGTGGATCAACGACAGGGGCCTACGAGCAGTACTTC. Translation gives CASSGSTTGAYEQYF.

This clonotype occurred many times. V usage is TRBV30 and J usage is TRBJ1-5; tentative D call: TRBD1 (6 bases). This CDR3 contains 13 residues. Trimming took off 1 base at V and 7 bases at J, with 11 bases between the two ends. Germline V gene data show CDR1 as GTSNPN and CDR2 as SVGIG (reference sequence). The CDR3 bases are TGTGCCTGGAGTGAGACAGGTGGGCAGCCCCAGCATTTT. This gives the protein CAWSETGGQPQHF.

This clonotype was picked up a small number of times. J is TRBJ2-7 and V is TRBV6-2 or TRBV6-3, with unresolved D. The V and J ends lost 4 bases and 2 bases respectively, with 12 bases between them. The CDR3 is made up of 14 amino acids. Germline-derived CDR1 and CDR2 are MNHEY and SVGEGT. CDR3 sequence reads: CASSSLPKPYEQYF. CDR3 DNA: TGTGCCAGCAGTTCCTTACCTAAGCCCTACGAGCAGTACTTC.

This clonotype was observed a few times. The chain is built from TRBV9 and TRBJ1-2; 7 bases fit TRBD1. This CDR3 has 15 amino acids. The germline gives CDR1 SGDLS, CDR2 YYNGEE. The V and J ends lost 0 bases and 2 bases, in that order; junction bases with no gene match: 4. CDR3 in amino acids: CASSVARGHNYGYTF. The CDR3 DNA reads TGTGCCAGCAGCGTAGCTAGGGGGCACAACTATGGCTACACCTTC.

This clonotype was seen at least ten times. The CDR3 DNA follows: TGCGCCAGCAGCTTTACGGAGAACTACGAGCAGTACTTC. Residues: CASSFTENYEQYF. The chain carries TRBV5-1 and TRBJ2-7, with D unresolved. This CDR3 contains 13 residues. V lost 2 bases and J lost 3, with 9 bases in between. Germline CDR1 reads SGHRS; CDR2 reads YFSETQ.

The table lists this clonotype with many counts. V gene TRBV12-3 or TRBV12-4 combines with J gene TRBJ2-7; D not resolved. This CDR3 is built from 12 residues. Trimming removed 3 bases from V and 3 bases from J, with 6 bases in between. The CDR3 coding sequence is TGTGCCAGCAGTTTTCAGTTCTACGAGCAGTACTTC. Residues: CASSFQFYEQYF.

This clonotype occurred many times. V gene TRBV29-1 combines with J gene TRBJ2-7, with 13 bases that match TRBD2. The CDR3 spans 16 residues. V lost 7 bases, J lost 1 base, and 10 bases stayed unmatched. The V gene's germline CDR1 is SQVTM and CDR2 ANQGSEA. The CDR3, as DNA: TGCAGCGCCCTCGATTGGACTAGCGGGGGTTCCTACGAGCAGTACTTC. This encodes CSALDWTSGGSYEQYF.

This clonotype was counted once. Just one base apart from a much larger clone, this may be a read error. The chain uses TRBV28 and TRBJ2-3, with D perhaps TRBD2 (5 bases). Germline values: CDR1 MDHEN, CDR2 SYDVKM. There are 15 residues in the CDR3. CDR3 protein: CAGSSRQADTDTQYF. CDR3 sequence (DNA): TGTGCCGGCAGTTCCCGTCAAGCGGACACAGATACGCAGTATTTT.

A word on this clonotype: At one of its ends the junction is not consistent with the germline gene, which may arise from a read error. The rearrangement uses TRBV9 and TRBJ2-1, with no clear D. Germline values: CDR1 SGDLS, CDR2 YYNGEE. This CDR3 comprises 14 residues. CDR3 residues: CASSAPSGPNERFF. CDR3 DNA sequence: TGTGCCAGCAGCGCACCGTCTGGACCAAATGAGCGGTTCTTC.

The chain has TRBV4-3 and TRBJ2-1; 9 bases are shared with TRBD2. V shed 0 bases and J 5 bases; nucleotides not matched to a gene: 14. Germline CDR1 and CDR2: LGHNA and YSLEER. The CDR3 runs 19 residues. CDR3 region: CASSQELDSGGNGDNEQFF. In nucleotides, the CDR3 is TGCGCCAGCAGCCAAGAATTAGATAGCGGGGGTAACGGGGACAATGAGCAGTTCTTC.

This clonotype was counted many times. This chain links TRBV4-2 with TRBJ2-7; 8 bases agree with TRBD1. V was clipped by 4 bases and J by 4 bases; unmatched bases: 3. The length of the CDR3 is 13 residues. Germline CDR1 LGHNA, CDR2 YNFKEQ. CDR3: CASSPGGGYEQYF. The CDR3 DNA reads TGTGCCAGCAGCCCAGGGGGCGGTTACGAGCAGTACTTC.

The V gene is TRBV24-1, the J gene TRBJ2-1; tentative D call: TRBD2 (7 bases). CDR3 length: 15 amino acids. V lost 9 bases to trimming and J lost 4 bases, with 18 bases between them. Germline V gives CDR1 KGHDR, CDR2 SFDVKD. The CDR3 DNA sequence: TGTGCCACCCGTCCCCGCGGGGGCCCATACAATGAGCAGTTCTTC. Translating it yields CATRPRGGPYNEQFF.

This clonotype has more than one count but fewer than ten. CDR3 nucleotide sequence: TGCAGTGCCCCAACTAGGGTAGCACCGGGGGGCACTGAAGCTTTCTTT. This sequence encodes CSAPTRVAPGGTEAFF. The chain couples TRBV20-1 to TRBJ1-1; possibly TRBD1 for D (5 bases). This CDR3 region has 16 residues. V lost 6 bases, J lost 4 bases, and 24 bases lay in between. CDR1 and CDR2 (germline): DFQATT, SNEGSKA (reference sequence).

Of note for this clonotype: A much larger clone lies one base from this, so it may be a read error. V and J are TRBV20-1 and TRBJ2-7; a possible D gene is TRBD1 (5 bases). Deletions cut 2 bases from V and 2 bases from J, with 10 bases between. Germline CDR1 DFQATT, CDR2 SNEGSKA (reference sequence). The CDR3 covers 13 residues. The CDR3 nucleotides are TGCAGTGCTAGACAGGGCAGCACCTACGAGCAGTACTTC. Translation: CSARQGSTYEQYF.

CDR3 amino acids: CASSTPGYTEAFF. CDR3 nucleotides: TGTGCCAGTTCAACCCCAGGTTACACTGAAGCTTTCTTT. The chain is built from TRBV19 and TRBJ1-1; D unresolved. The V gene lost 8 bases and the J gene lost 3 bases, with 13 bases spanning the gap. The germline V gene has CDR1 LNHDA and CDR2 SQIVND (reference sequence). This CDR3 is built from 13 residues. Using reference TRBV19 and TRBJ1-1 for the parts outside the CDR3, the full variable domain is DGGITQSPKYLFRKEGQNVTLSCEQNLNHDAMYWYRQDPGQGLRLIYYSQIVNDFQKGDIAEGYSVSREKKESFPLTVTSAQKNPTAFYLCASSTPGYTEAFFGQGTRLTVV.

This clonotype has at least ten counts. The chain uses TRBV6-5 and TRBJ2-3, with D maybe TRBD2 (5 bases). CDR1 and CDR2 (germline): MNHEY, SVGAGI. Between the trimmed V and J ends, which lost 6 bases and 2 bases, there was a span of 15 bases. The CDR3 contains 15 residues. The CDR3 sequence is CASSTHGGITDTQYF. In DNA form, the CDR3 reads TGTGCCAGCAGCACGCATGGAGGTATCACAGATACGCAGTATTTT.

There are many counts of this clonotype. The chain uses TRBV13 and TRBJ2-3; D perhaps matches TRBD2 (6 bases). Germline CDR1 reads PRHDT; CDR2 reads FYEKMQ (reference sequence). This CDR3 has 15 residues. Trimming removed 5 bases at V and 0 bases at J, with 12 bases between. The CDR3 region is CASSGGNLSTDTQYF. In DNA, the CDR3 is TGTGCCAGCAGCGGAGGGAATCTTAGCACAGATACGCAGTATTTT.

Comment on this clonotype: One base away lies a much larger clone, so this may be a sequencing read error. The chain couples TRBV13 to TRBJ1-1; D not certain. The CDR3 loop spans 16 amino acids. V dropped 4 bases and J dropped 3 bases, with 18 bases sitting between them. Germline V gives CDR1 PRHDT, CDR2 FYEKMQ (reference sequence). As DNA, the CDR3 is TGTGCCAGCAGCTCAGAGGGTCAGATAGGCGACACTGAAGCTTTCTTT. It encodes CASSSEGQIGDTEAFF.

This clonotype was seen only once. A much bigger clone sits one base away, suggesting this may be a read error. The CDR3 DNA sequence: TGCGCCAGCAGCCACGATTGGACAGCGAACACTGAAGCTTTCTTT. The encoded protein is CASSHDWTANTEAFF. This chain joins TRBV4-1 and TRBJ1-1; the D gene is possibly TRBD1 (6 bases). Looked up from germline, CDR1 is MGHRA and CDR2 is YSYEKL. V was cut by 3 bases and J by 1 base, with 12 bases left in between. CDR3 length: 15 amino acids.